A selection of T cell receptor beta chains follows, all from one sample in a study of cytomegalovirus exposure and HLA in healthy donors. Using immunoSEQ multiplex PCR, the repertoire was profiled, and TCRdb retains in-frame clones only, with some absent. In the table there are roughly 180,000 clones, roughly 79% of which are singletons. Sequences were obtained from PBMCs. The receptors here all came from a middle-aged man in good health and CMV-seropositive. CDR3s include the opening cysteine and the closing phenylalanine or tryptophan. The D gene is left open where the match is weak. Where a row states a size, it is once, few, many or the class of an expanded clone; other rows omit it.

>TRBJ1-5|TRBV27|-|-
TGTGCCAGCAGCTTCCCCCGAGGGCCCCAGCATTTT
CASSFPRGPQHF
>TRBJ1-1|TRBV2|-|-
TGTGCGAGGACAGCCGGGGGGACTGAAGCTTTCTTT
CARTAGGTEAFF
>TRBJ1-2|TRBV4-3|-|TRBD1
TGCGCCAGCAGCCAAGATCTGGGGACAGGGGACTATGGCTACACCTTC
CASSQDLGTGDYGYTF
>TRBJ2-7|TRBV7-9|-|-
TGTGCCAGCAGACCCATCACAGGGAACGCCTACGAGCAGTACTTC
CASRPITGNAYEQYF
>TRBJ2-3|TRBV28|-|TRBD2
TGTGCCAGCAGCTCCGGACTAGCGGGGACAGATACGCAGTATTTT
CASSSGLAGTDTQYF
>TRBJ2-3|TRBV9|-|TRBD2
TGTGCCAGCAGCGTTACAGCGGGGGGCACAGATACGCAGTATTTT
CASSVTAGGTDTQYF
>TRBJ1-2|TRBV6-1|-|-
TGTGCCAGCAGTGAACTTGACAGGCGAAACTATGGCTACACCTTC
CASSELDRRNYGYTF
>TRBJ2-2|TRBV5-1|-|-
TGCGCCAGCAGCTCAAGACAGGCGACCACCGGGGAGCTGTTTTTT
CASSSRQATTGELFF
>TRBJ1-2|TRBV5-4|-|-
TGTGCCAGCAGCTTGGAGGGGGGGCTCGGAGGCTACACCTTC
CASSLEGGLGGYTF
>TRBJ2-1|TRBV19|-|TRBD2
TGTGCCAGCAAGCGGGGGCGCGACAATGAGCAGTTCTTC
CASKRGRDNEQFF
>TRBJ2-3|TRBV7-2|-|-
TGTGCCAGCAGCTTATTGGGGACAAACTTTAAAGCAGATACGCAGTATTTT
CASSLLGTNFKADTQYF
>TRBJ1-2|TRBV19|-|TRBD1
TGTGCCACCTCACGGACAGGGGTTTTTGGCTACACCTTC
CATSRTGVFGYTF
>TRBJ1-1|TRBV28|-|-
TGTGCCAGCAGTTGGCCCGGGACAAAGAACACTGAAGCTTTCTTT
CASSWPGTKNTEAFF
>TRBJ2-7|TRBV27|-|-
TGTGCCAGCAGTCGCCCCCAGGGCAACCTTAGGGAGCAGTACTTC
CASSRPQGNLREQYF
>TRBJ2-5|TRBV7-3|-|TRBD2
TGTGCCAGCAGCCCAGAGAGTAGCGGGGGAGGAGAGACCCAGTACTTC
CASSPESSGGGETQYF
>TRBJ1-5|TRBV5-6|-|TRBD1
TGTGCCAGCAGCAGGGACAGGGACAATCAGCCCCAGCATTTT
CASSRDRDNQPQHF
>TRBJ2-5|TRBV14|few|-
TGTGCCAGCAGCCAAGAGGTCGCGGGTAAAGAGACCCAGTACTTC
CASSQEVAGKETQYF
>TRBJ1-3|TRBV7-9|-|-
TGTGCCAGCAGCTTAAGTGTCAGGGCAAGTGGAAACACCATATATTTT
CASSLSVRASGNTIYF
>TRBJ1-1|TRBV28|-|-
TGTGCCAGCAGTTTATCGGGGTATCCCATGAACACTGAAGCTTTCTTT
CASSLSGYPMNTEAFF
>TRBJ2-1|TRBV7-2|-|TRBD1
TGTGCCAGCAGCTTAGGAGGGGGCAGGTCCTACAATGAGCAGTTCTTC
CASSLGGGRSYNEQFF
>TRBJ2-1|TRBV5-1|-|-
TGCGCCAGCAGCTTGTCGGGAACCCGGTACAATGAGCAGTTCTTC
CASSLSGTRYNEQFF
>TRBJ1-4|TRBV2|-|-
TGTGCCAGCAATCAGATCGGGGGGGGCAATGAAAAACTGTTTTTT
CASNQIGGGNEKLFF
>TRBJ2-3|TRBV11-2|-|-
TGTGCCAGCAGCTCCCGACAGGCTAGCACAGATACGCAGTATTTT
CASSSRQASTDTQYF
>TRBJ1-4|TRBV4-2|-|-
TGTGCCAGCAGCCAAGATCAGGGGACAACTAATGAAAAACTGTTTTTT
CASSQDQGTTNEKLFF
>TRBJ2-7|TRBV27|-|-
TGTGCCAGCAGTGTCGACAGAGCTTCCTACGAGCAGTACTTC
CASSVDRASYEQYF
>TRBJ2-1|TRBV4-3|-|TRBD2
TGCGCCAGCAGCCAAGTGATGACTAGCGGGGGACTTTACAATGAGCAGTTCTTC
CASSQVMTSGGLYNEQFF
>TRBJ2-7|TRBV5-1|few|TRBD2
TGCGCCAGCAGCTCCTATAGCGGGGAGTTGTACGAGCAGTACTTC
CASSSYSGELYEQYF
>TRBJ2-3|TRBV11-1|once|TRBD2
TGTGCCAGCGGCGCTAGCGGGGGGTATAGCACAGATACGCAGTATTTT
CASGASGGYSTDTQYF
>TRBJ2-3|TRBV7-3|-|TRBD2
TGTGCCAGCAGCTTAGGGGGCGGGGGGGCCAGGGATACGCAGTATTTT
CASSLGGGGARDTQYF
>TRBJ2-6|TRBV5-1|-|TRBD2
TGCGCCAGCAGCTGGGCGGGGGACTCAGGGGCCAACGTCCTGACTTTC
CASSWAGDSGANVLTF
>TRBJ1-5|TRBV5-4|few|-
TGTGCCAGCAGCTTGTGGGGGCCGGTGGGCAATCAGCCCCAGCATTTT
CASSLWGPVGNQPQHF
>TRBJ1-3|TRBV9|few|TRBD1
TGTGCCAGCAGCGAGAGGGGCCAGAGGGGACAGCTCTCTGGAAACACCATATATTTT
CASSERGQRGQLSGNTIYF
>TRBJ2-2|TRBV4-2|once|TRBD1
TGTGCCAGCAGCCTTGGGGACAGGGAGGCCGGGGAGCTGTTTTTT
CASSLGDREAGELFF
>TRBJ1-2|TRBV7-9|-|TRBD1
TGTGCCAGCAGCTCGGGACAGCTATTCGAGGGCTACACCTTC
CASSSGQLFEGYTF
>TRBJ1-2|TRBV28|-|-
TGTGCCAGCGGGCTAACAGGGTTCCGGAATGGCTACACCTTC
CASGLTGFRNGYTF
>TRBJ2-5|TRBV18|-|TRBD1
TGTGCCAGCTCACCACCCGGGACAGCGATCCAAGAGACCCAGTACTTC
CASSPPGTAIQETQYF
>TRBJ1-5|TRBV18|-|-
TGTGCCAGCTCCCCTGGAGGGATGTATAGCAATCAGCCCCAGCATTTT
CASSPGGMYSNQPQHF
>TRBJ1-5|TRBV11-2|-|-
TGTGCCAGCAGCCGATCTCAGGGCAATCAGCCCCAGCATTTT
CASSRSQGNQPQHF
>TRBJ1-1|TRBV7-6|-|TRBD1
TGTGCCAGCAGCTTTCCGACAGGGACCACTGAAGCTTTCTTT
CASSFPTGTTEAFF
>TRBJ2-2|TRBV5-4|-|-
TGTGCCAGCAGCTTGGGAGCCGGACAGTTAAGTACCGGGGAGCTGTTTTTT
CASSLGAGQLSTGELFF
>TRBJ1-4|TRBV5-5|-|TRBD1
TGTGCCAGCAGCACCTGGACAGGGGTTAATGAAAAACTGTTTTTT
CASSTWTGVNEKLFF